These T cell receptor beta chains were read from a single sample in a study of shared clonotypes between healthy human individuals. TCRdb keeps only in-frame clones here, not all; method: immunoSEQ multiplex PCR. The table includes 2.5 million or so clones, approximately 90% detected once. Sequencing was carried out using naive CD4+ T cells sorted from blood. These receptors all come from a man aged 18 to 29 in good health. The CDR3 runs from the conserved cysteine through the conserved F or W. The D gene is left open where the match is weak. For some rows the clone size is stated as once, few or many, or as a class when expanded; others skip it.

clone size: NA; V gene: TRBV5-1; J gene: TRBJ2-3; D gene: NA; CDR3 protein: CASSVGSTGDTQYF; CDR3 DNA: TGCGCCAGCAGCGTAGGGTCTACTGGGGATACGCAGTATTTT
clone size: NA; V gene: TRBV6-5; J gene: TRBJ1-3; D gene: NA; CDR3 protein: CASSSSSGNTIYF; CDR3 DNA: TGTGCCAGCAGTAGCTCCTCTGGAAACACCATATATTTT
clone size: once; V gene: TRBV30; J gene: TRBJ1-5; D gene: NA; CDR3 protein: CAWSEGSLKGNQPQHF; CDR3 DNA: TGTGCCTGGAGTGAGGGATCACTTAAGGGCAATCAGCCCCAGCATTTT
clone size: NA; V gene: TRBV5-4; J gene: TRBJ2-2; D gene: NA; CDR3 protein: CASSTEGATGELFF; CDR3 DNA: TGTGCCAGCAGCACCGAGGGCGCCACCGGGGAGCTGTTTTTT
clone size: NA; V gene: TRBV11-2; J gene: TRBJ2-3; D gene: TRBD2; CDR3 protein: CASSLDLASGSHTQYF; CDR3 DNA: TGTGCCAGCAGCTTAGATTTGGCTAGCGGGAGCCATACGCAGTATTTT
clone size: NA; V gene: TRBV7-2; J gene: TRBJ2-6; D gene: NA; CDR3 protein: CASSLFLVGSGANVLTF; CDR3 DNA: TGTGCCAGCAGCTTATTTTTGGTCGGCTCTGGGGCCAACGTCCTGACTTTC
clone size: NA; V gene: TRBV19; J gene: TRBJ2-2; D gene: TRBD2; CDR3 protein: CASSILAGANTGELFF; CDR3 DNA: TGTGCCAGTAGTATATTAGCGGGGGCGAACACCGGGGAGCTGTTTTTT
clone size: once; V gene: TRBV6-6; J gene: TRBJ1-3; D gene: NA; CDR3 protein: CASRDSSGNTIYF; CDR3 DNA: TGTGCCAGCAGAGATAGCTCTGGAAACACCATATATTTT
clone size: NA; V gene: TRBV6-6; J gene: TRBJ2-5; D gene: TRBD2; CDR3 protein: CASSYISGEETQYF; CDR3 DNA: TGTGCCAGCAGTTACATAAGCGGGGAAGAGACCCAGTACTTC
clone size: NA; V gene: TRBV5-1; J gene: TRBJ2-3; D gene: NA; CDR3 protein: CASRDTASTDTQYF; CDR3 DNA: TGCGCCAGCAGGGACACCGCCAGCACAGATACGCAGTATTTT
clone size: NA; V gene: TRBV4-3; J gene: TRBJ2-2; D gene: TRBD2; CDR3 protein: CASSREAGRYTGELFF; CDR3 DNA: TGCGCCAGCAGCCGGGAAGCGGGACGGTACACCGGGGAGCTGTTTTTT
clone size: NA; V gene: TRBV7-2; J gene: TRBJ2-1; D gene: TRBD2; CDR3 protein: CASSPGLAGDDEQFF; CDR3 DNA: TGTGCCAGCAGCCCCGGGCTAGCGGGAGACGATGAGCAGTTCTTC
clone size: few; V gene: TRBV6-6; J gene: TRBJ1-1; D gene: NA; CDR3 protein: CASSRNTEAFF; CDR3 DNA: TGTGCCAGCAGCCGAAACACTGAAGCTTTCTTT
clone size: NA; V gene: TRBV30; J gene: TRBJ1-1; D gene: NA; CDR3 protein: CAWSQADTEAFF; CDR3 DNA: TGTGCCTGGAGTCAAGCGGACACTGAAGCTTTCTTT
clone size: NA; V gene: TRBV19; J gene: TRBJ2-2; D gene: TRBD1; CDR3 protein: CASSFLGTGGTGELFF; CDR3 DNA: TGTGCCAGTAGCTTTTTGGGGACAGGGGGAACCGGGGAGCTGTTTTTT
clone size: NA; V gene: TRBV11-2; J gene: TRBJ1-6; D gene: NA; CDR3 protein: CASSPHNSPLHF; CDR3 DNA: TGTGCCAGCAGCCCTCACAATTCACCCCTCCACTTT
clone size: NA; V gene: TRBV7-9; J gene: TRBJ2-4; D gene: NA; CDR3 protein: CASSLSLALAKNIQYF; CDR3 DNA: TGTGCCAGCAGCTTATCCTTAGCGCTAGCCAAAAACATTCAGTACTTC
clone size: NA; V gene: TRBV5-1; J gene: TRBJ2-1; D gene: NA; CDR3 protein: CASSLAALSDEQFF; CDR3 DNA: TGCGCCAGCAGCTTGGCCGCACTATCCGATGAGCAGTTCTTC
clone size: once; V gene: TRBV30; J gene: TRBJ1-2; D gene: NA; CDR3 protein: CAAMSLGGYTF; CDR3 DNA: TGTGCCGCTATGTCTCTGGGGGGCTACACCTTC
clone size: once; V gene: TRBV11-2; J gene: TRBJ2-7; D gene: TRBD2; CDR3 protein: CASSSTSGGYEQYF; CDR3 DNA: TGTGCCAGCAGCAGTACTAGCGGGGGATACGAGCAGTACTTC